Reported below is one T cell receptor (beta chain). Its antigen is still unknown. Each donor was healthy, and each was a bone marrow donor. The data were taken from a study of cytomegalovirus exposure and HLA in healthy donors. The study's findings and limits: In a later analysis, CMV-associated beta chains were mostly HLA-associated, it appeared.

PCR primers comprised 60 Vbeta and 13 Jbeta primers. Sequencing was performed with immunoSEQ multiplex PCR; in TCRdb, only in-frame clones are kept and a portion is missing. The sample carries roughly 200,000 clones, 70% recorded once. The V gene end was trimmed by 0 bases and the J gene end by 2 bases; junction bases not matched to a gene: 3. CDR1 and CDR2 (germline): MGHDK, SYGVNS. This CDR3 region has 15 residues. The receptor's source is a man aged 40-50 years in good health and CMV-seropositive. This rearrangement joins TRBV25-1 to TRBJ2-5; 7 bases line up with TRBD1. Sequencing was carried out using PBMCs. The CDR3 bases are TGTGCCAGCAGTGAATATGCAGGGGGTCAAGAGACCCAGTACTTC. Translating it yields CASSEYAGGQETQYF.